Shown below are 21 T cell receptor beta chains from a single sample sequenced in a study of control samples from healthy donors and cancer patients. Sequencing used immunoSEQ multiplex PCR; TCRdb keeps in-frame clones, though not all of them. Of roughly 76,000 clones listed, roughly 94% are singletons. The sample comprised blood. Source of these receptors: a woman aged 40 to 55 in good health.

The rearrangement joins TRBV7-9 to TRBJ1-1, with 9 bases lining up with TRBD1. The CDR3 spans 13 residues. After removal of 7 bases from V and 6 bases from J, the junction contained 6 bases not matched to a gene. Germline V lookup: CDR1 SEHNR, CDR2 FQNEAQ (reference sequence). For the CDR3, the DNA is TGTGCCAGCAAGGGACAGGGAAGAGCTGAAGCTTTCTTT. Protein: CASKGQGRAEAFF.

CDR3 DNA: TGTGCCAGCAGCTTAGTGCGGCAACGGACCCAGTACTTC. It codes for CASSLVRQRTQYF. V is TRBV7-2 and J is TRBJ2-5; D remains ambiguous. The CDR3 runs 13 residues. The germline V gene has CDR1 SGHTA and CDR2 FQGNSA. The V end lost 1 base, the J end lost 7 bases, and 10 bases lay between the germline ends.

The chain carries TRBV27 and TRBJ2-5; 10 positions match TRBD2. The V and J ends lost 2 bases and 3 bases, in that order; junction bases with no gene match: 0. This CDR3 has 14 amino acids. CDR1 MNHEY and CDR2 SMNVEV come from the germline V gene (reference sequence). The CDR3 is CASSLLAGEETQYF. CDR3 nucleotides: TGTGCCAGCAGTTTACTAGCGGGAGAAGAGACCCAGTACTTC.

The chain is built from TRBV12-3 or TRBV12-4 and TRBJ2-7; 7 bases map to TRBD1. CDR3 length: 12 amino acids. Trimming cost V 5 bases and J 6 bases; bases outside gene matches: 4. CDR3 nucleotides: TGTGCCAGCAGTCCACAGGGGAGCGAGCAGTACTTC. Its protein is CASSPQGSEQYF.

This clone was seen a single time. In nucleotides, the CDR3 is TGTGCCAGCAGCTACACAGGGGAGGAGACCCAGTACTTC. Its protein is CASSYTGEETQYF. This chain links TRBV11-3 with TRBJ2-5; 7 bases are a match to TRBD1. Germline CDR1 SGHNT, CDR2 YENEEA. The CDR3 sequence is 13 residues long. The V gene end was trimmed by 4 bases and the J gene end by 5 bases; junction bases not matched to a gene: 4.

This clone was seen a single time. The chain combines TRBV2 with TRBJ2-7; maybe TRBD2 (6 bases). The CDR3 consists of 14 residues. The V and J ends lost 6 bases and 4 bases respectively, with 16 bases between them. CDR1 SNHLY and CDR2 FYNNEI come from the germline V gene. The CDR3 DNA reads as TGTGCCAGCAGCACACTAGCCTTATCGTACGAGCAGTACTTC. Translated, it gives CASSTLALSYEQYF.

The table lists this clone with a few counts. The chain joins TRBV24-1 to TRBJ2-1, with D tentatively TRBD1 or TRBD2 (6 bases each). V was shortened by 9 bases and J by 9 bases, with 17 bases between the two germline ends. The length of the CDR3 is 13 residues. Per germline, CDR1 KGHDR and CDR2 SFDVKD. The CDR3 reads CATSWGRGGEQFF. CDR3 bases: TGTGCCACCTCGTGGGGGCGGGGAGGTGAGCAGTTCTTC.

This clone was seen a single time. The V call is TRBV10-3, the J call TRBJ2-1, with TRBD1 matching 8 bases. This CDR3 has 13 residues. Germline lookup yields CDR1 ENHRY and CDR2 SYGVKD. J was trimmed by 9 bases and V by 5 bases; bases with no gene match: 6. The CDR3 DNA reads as TGTGCCATCAGTCCCGGGACAGGTCCTGAGCAGTTCTTC. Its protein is CAISPGTGPEQFF.

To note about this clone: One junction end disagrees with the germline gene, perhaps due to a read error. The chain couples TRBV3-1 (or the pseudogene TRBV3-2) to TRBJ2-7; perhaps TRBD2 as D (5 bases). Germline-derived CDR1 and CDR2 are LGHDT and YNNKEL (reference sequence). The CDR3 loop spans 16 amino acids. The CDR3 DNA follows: TGTGCCAGCACCCAAAGTACCGGACTGCTCACCTACGAGCAGTACTTC. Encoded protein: CASTQSTGLLTYEQYF.

CDR3 bases: TGTGCCAGCAGCTCCGGGACACATAGCAATCAGCCCCAGCATTTT. Translation gives CASSSGTHSNQPQHF. This sequence joins TRBV3-1 (or the pseudogene TRBV3-2) and TRBJ1-5; D perhaps matches TRBD1 (6 bases). The V and J ends lost 5 bases and 0 bases respectively, with 11 bases between them. The CDR3 sequence is 15 residues long. Germline V CDR1 and CDR2: LGHDT, YNNKEL (reference sequence).

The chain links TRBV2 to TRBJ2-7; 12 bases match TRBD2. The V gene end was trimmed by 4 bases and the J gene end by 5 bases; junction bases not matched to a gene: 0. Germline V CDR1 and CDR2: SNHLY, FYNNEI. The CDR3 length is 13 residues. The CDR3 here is CASSGLAGDEQYF. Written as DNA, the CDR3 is TGTGCCAGCAGTGGACTAGCGGGAGACGAGCAGTACTTC.

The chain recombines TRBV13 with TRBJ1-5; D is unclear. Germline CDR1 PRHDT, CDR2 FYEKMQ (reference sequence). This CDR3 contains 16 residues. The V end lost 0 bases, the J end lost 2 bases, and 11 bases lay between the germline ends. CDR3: CASSLGRGDGNQPQHF. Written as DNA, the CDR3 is TGTGCCAGCAGCTTAGGCCGTGGGGATGGCAATCAGCCCCAGCATTTT.

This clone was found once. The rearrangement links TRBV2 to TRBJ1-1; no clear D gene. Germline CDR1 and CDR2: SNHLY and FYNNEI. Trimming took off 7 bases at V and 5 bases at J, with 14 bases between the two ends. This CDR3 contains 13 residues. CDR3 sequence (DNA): TGTGCCAGCAATTTACACACGGGGACTGAAGCTTTCTTT. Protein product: CASNLHTGTEAFF.

In DNA, the CDR3 is TGCGCCAGCAGCCAAGATATCCTCTCGGGAACGGTTTCCTACGAGCAGTACTTC. Translated, it gives CASSQDILSGTVSYEQYF. The rearrangement uses TRBV4-3 and TRBJ2-7, with D possibly being TRBD2 (5 bases). CDR1 and CDR2 from the germline V gene are LGHNA and YSLEER. Deletions cut 0 bases from V and 1 base from J, with 19 bases between. This CDR3 has 18 residues.

In DNA form, the CDR3 reads TGTGCCAGCAGCCACACGGAGGATCCGGCCTGTCTCTACGAGCAGTACTTC. Encoded protein: CASSHTEDPACLYEQYF. The chain recombines TRBV3-1 (or the pseudogene TRBV3-2) with TRBJ2-7; weak D call: TRBD2 (5 bases). Trimming took off 3 bases at V and 3 bases at J, with 21 bases between the two ends. The germline CDR1 and CDR2 sequences are LGHDT and YNNKEL (reference sequence). This CDR3 comprises 17 residues.

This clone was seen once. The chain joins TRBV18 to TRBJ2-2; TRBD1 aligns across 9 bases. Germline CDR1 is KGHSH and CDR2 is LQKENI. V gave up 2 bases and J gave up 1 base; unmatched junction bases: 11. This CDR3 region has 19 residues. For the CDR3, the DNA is TGTGCCAGCTCACCAGCTATGAGTGCGGGACAGGGGAACACCGGGGAGCTGTTTTTT. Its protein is CASSPAMSAGQGNTGELFF.

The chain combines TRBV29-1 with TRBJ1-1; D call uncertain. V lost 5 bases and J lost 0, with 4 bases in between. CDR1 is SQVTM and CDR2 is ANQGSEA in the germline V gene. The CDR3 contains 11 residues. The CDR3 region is CSVRVNTEAFF. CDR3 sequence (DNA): TGCAGCGTTCGGGTGAACACTGAAGCTTTCTTT.

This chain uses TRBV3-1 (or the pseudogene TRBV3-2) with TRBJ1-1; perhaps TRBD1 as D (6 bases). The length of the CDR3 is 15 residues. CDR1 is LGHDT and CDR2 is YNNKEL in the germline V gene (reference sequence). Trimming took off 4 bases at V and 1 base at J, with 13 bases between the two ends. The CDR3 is CASSRRKGGNTEAFF. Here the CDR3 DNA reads TGTGCCAGCAGCCGAAGAAAGGGGGGGAACACTGAAGCTTTCTTT.

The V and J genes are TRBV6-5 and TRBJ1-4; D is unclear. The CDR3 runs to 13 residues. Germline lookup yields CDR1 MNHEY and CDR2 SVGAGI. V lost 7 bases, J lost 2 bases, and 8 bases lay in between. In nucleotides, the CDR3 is TGTGCCAGCATAAGACACACTAATGAAAAACTGTTTTTT. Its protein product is CASIRHTNEKLFF.

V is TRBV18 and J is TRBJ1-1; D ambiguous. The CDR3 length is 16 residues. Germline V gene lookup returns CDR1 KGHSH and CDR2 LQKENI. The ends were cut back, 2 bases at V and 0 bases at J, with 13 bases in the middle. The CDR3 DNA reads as TGTGCCAGCTCACCAAATTCCGCGGCTCTGAACACTGAAGCTTTCTTT. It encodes CASSPNSAALNTEAFF.

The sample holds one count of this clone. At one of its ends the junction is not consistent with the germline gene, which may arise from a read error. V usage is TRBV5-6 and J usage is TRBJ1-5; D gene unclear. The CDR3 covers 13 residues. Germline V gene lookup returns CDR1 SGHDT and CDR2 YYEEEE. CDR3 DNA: TGTGCCAGCAACTTGGGCCCCGGACAGCCCCAGCATTTT. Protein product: CASNLGPGQPQHF.